This passage covers 15 T cell receptor beta chains from one sample sequenced in a study of blood T cell repertoires in COVID-19. Some clones are missing from TCRdb's copy, which holds only in-frame ones; the method was immunoSEQ multiplex PCR. This sample carries about 140,000 clones, around 83% of them seen once, and the ten largest clones take 9.5% to 13%. The sequencing input was peripheral blood. Every receptor here comes from a man between 60 and 75 years old with active or convalescent COVID-19.

This rearrangement joins TRBV11-3 to TRBJ1-1; D perhaps matches TRBD1 (5 bases). Germline CDR1 SGHNT, CDR2 YENEEA. The CDR3 is made up of 13 amino acids. V lost 5 bases and J lost 6, with 13 bases in between. The CDR3 coding sequence is TGTGCCAGCAGCACCGGCGGGGCCTCTGAAGCTTTCTTT. Encoded protein: CASSTGGASEAFF.

The chain couples TRBV19 to TRBJ2-1; weak D call: TRBD1 (5 bases). Trimming took 3 bases from V and 3 from J, leaving 12 bases between them. The CDR3 is made up of 15 amino acids. Germline loops: CDR1 LNHDA, CDR2 SQIVND (reference sequence). The CDR3 loop is CASSMAQGNYNEQFF. CDR3 sequence (DNA): TGTGCCAGTAGTATGGCCCAGGGTAACTACAATGAGCAGTTCTTC.

The chain carries TRBV18 and TRBJ2-7; D gene unclear. CDR3 length: 15 amino acids. The germline CDR1 and CDR2 sequences are KGHSH and LQKENI. The V and J ends lost 0 bases and 0 bases respectively, with 9 bases between them. The chain's CDR3 is CASSPPGRSSYEQYF. CDR3 nucleotide sequence: TGTGCCAGCTCACCACCGGGTCGGAGCTCCTACGAGCAGTACTTC.

The J gene is TRBJ2-1, the V gene TRBV24-1, with 13 bases that match TRBD2. The germline V gene encodes CDR1 KGHDR and CDR2 SFDVKD. V trimming: 7 bases; J trimming: 7 bases; junction bases outside the gene matches: 9. This CDR3 region has 16 residues. CDR3 nucleotides: TGTGCCACCAGCCACAAGGGACTAGCGGGGCGTAATGAGCAGTTCTTC. It translates to CATSHKGLAGRNEQFF.

V is TRBV5-4 and J is TRBJ2-7; no clear D. V lost 4 bases, J lost 1 base, and 3 bases lay in between. The CDR3 is 11 residues long. Germline loops: CDR1 SGHNT, CDR2 YYREEE (reference sequence). The DNA of the CDR3 is TGTGCCAGCAGCACATCCTACGAGCAGTACTTC. Translating it yields CASSTSYEQYF. Using reference TRBV5-4 and TRBJ2-7 for the parts outside the CDR3, the full variable domain is ETGVTQSPTHLIKTRGQQVTLRCSSQSGHNTVSWYQQALGQGPQFIFQYYREEENGRGNFPPRFSGLQFPNYSSELNVNALELDDSALYLCASSTSYEQYFGPGTRLTVT.

The chain carries TRBV18 and TRBJ1-3, with TRBD1 matching 7 bases. The V segment lost 3 bases and the J segment 0 bases; nucleotides outside the gene matches: 8. This CDR3 is built from 17 residues. Germline CDR1 and CDR2: KGHSH and LQKENI. The CDR3 sequence is CASSPARQGISGNTIYF. The CDR3 DNA reads TGTGCCAGCTCACCCGCTAGACAGGGCATCTCTGGAAACACCATATATTTT.

This clone has a handful of counts. The chain joins TRBV7-2 to TRBJ1-5; 9 bases line up with TRBD1. V dropped 5 bases and J dropped 1; count of bases not matched to a gene: 9. Germline assignment: CDR1 SGHTA and CDR2 FQGNSA. The CDR3 length is 17 residues. CDR3 DNA sequence: TGTGCCAGCAGCCCCGGACAGGGGCCGTTGAGCAATCAGCCCCAGCATTTT. Its protein is CASSPGQGPLSNQPQHF.

This clone was seen once. The chain employs TRBV19 and TRBJ1-2; TRBD1 might be the D (5 bases). The CDR3 loop spans 16 amino acids. V was trimmed by 3 bases and J by 5 bases, leaving 19 bases between them. Germline V gives CDR1 LNHDA, CDR2 SQIVND (reference sequence). This chain's CDR3 is CASSISPQGTSYGYTF. The DNA for the CDR3 is TGTGCCAGTAGTATTTCCCCCCAGGGAACCTCATATGGCTACACCTTC.

This sequence joins TRBV6-2 or TRBV6-3 and TRBJ2-7, with 7 bases fitting TRBD2. After removal of 4 bases from V and 6 bases from J, the junction contained 9 bases not matched to a gene. The CDR3 has 14 residues. The germline gives CDR1 MNHEY, CDR2 SVGEGT. The DNA for the CDR3 is TGTGCCAGCAGTTGGTGGCGGGAGAATGGCGAGCAGTACGTC. The encoded protein is CASSWWRENGEQYV.

This chain connects TRBV18 to TRBJ1-1, with unresolved D. Between the trimmed V and J ends, which lost 2 bases and 1 base, there was a span of 11 bases. CDR1 and CDR2 from the germline V gene are KGHSH and LQKENI. This CDR3 region has 15 residues. The CDR3 reads CASSPTAGENTEAFF. In nucleotides, the CDR3 is TGTGCCAGCTCACCAACTGCGGGAGAGAACACTGAAGCTTTCTTT. Together with reference TRBV18 and TRBJ1-1, the CDR3 gives the full variable domain: NAGVMQNPRHLVRRRGQEARLRCSPMKGHSHVYWYRQLPEEGLKFMVYLQKENIIDESGMPKERFSAEFPKEGPSILRIQQVVRGDSAAYFCASSPTAGENTEAFFGQGTRLTVV.

This sequence joins TRBV23-1 and TRBJ2-5; D is possibly TRBD2 (5 bases). TRBV23-1 is an open reading frame whose function is uncertain. This CDR3 spans 15 amino acids. Deletions cut 2 bases from V and 1 base from J, with 11 bases between. This chain's CDR3 is CASSQGAELQETQYF. The CDR3 DNA sequence: TGCGCCAGCAGTCAAGGAGCGGAACTCCAAGAGACCCAGTACTTC.

This sequence joins TRBV4-3 and TRBJ2-7; TRBD1 matches at 7 bases. CDR3 length equals 16 residues. After removal of 0 bases from V and 1 base from J, the junction contained 6 bases not matched to a gene. Per germline, CDR1 LGHNA and CDR2 YSLEER. In DNA, the CDR3 is TGCGCCAGCAGCCAAGACCTGACAGGGCCGTCCTACGAGCAGTACTTC. Protein product: CASSQDLTGPSYEQYF.

This clone turned up a few times. CDR3 sequence reads: CASSVAGRVGILGGNTIYF. The CDR3 DNA follows: TGTGCCAGTAGTGTGGCGGGAAGGGTTGGTATTTTGGGAGGAAACACCATATATTTT. This chain connects TRBV19 to TRBJ1-3; D is uncertain. This CDR3 region has 19 residues. The V end was cut by 5 bases, the J end by 4 bases, with 27 bases between. CDR1 is LNHDA, CDR2 SQIVND, per germline (reference sequence).

This chain connects TRBV18 to TRBJ1-1; no clear D gene. CDR3 length equals 14 residues. V gave up 6 bases and J gave up 1 base, with 12 bases separating them. Per germline, CDR1 KGHSH and CDR2 LQKENI. The CDR3 sequence is CASSPIGENTEAFF. The DNA for the CDR3 is TGTGCCAGCTCCCCGATTGGAGAGAACACTGAAGCTTTCTTT.

The chain is built from TRBV6-5 and TRBJ1-1; 7 bases align to TRBD1. In germline, CDR1 is MNHEY, CDR2 SVGAGI. J lost 8 bases, V lost 4 bases, and 7 bases had no gene match. The CDR3 has 13 amino acids. The CDR3 loop is CASSSGTELEAFF. The CDR3 bases are TGTGCCAGCAGTTCCGGGACAGAATTAGAAGCTTTCTTT.